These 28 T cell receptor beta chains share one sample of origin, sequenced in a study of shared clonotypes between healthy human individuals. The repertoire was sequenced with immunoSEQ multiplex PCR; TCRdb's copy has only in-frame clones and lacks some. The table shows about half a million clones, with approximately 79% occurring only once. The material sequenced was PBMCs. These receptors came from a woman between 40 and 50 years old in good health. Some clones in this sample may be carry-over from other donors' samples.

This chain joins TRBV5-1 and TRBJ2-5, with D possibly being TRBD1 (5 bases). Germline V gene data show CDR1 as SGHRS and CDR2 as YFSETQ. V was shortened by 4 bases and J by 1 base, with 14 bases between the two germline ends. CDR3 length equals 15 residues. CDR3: CASSPGYRTQETQYF. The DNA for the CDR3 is TGCGCCAGCAGCCCAGGGTACAGGACCCAAGAGACCCAGTACTTC.

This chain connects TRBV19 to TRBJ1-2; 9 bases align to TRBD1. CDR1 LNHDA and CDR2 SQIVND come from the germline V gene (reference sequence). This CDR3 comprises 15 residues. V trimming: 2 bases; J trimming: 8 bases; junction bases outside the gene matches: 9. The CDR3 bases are TGTGCCAGTAGTATAAACGTGGGACAGGGTCGCGGCTACACCTTC. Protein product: CASSINVGQGRGYTF.

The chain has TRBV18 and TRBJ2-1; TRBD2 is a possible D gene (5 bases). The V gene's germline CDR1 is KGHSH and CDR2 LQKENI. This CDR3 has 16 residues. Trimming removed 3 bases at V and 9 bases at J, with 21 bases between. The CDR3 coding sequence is TGTGCCAGCTCACCCATGGACCTCCGTCAGGCGGGTGAGCAGTTCTTC. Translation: CASSPMDLRQAGEQFF.

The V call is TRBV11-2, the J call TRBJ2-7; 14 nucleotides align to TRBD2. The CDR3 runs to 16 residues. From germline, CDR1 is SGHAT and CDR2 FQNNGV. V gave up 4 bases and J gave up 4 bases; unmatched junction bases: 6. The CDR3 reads CASSWGLAGVIYEQYF. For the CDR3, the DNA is TGTGCCAGCAGCTGGGGACTAGCGGGAGTAATTTACGAGCAGTACTTC.

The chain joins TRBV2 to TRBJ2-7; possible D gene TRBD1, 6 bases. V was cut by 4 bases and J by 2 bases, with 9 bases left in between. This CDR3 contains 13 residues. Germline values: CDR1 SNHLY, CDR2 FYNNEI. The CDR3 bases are TGTGCCAGCAGTGTTTCAGGGGCCTACGAGCAGTACTTC. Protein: CASSVSGAYEQYF.

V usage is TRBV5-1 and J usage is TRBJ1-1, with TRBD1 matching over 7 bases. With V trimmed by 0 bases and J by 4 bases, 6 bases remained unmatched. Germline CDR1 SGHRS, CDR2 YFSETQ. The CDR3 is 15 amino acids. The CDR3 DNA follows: TGCGCCAGCAGCTTGGACAGGGGCGGGGGCACTGAAGCTTTCTTT. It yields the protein CASSLDRGGGTEAFF.

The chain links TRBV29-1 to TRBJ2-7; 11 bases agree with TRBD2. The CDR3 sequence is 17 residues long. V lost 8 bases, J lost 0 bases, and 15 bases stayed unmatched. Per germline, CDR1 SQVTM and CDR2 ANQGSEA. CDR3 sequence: CSTLGLAGGTLSYEQYF. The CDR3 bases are TGCAGCACCTTGGGGCTAGCGGGAGGAACCCTCTCCTACGAGCAGTACTTC.

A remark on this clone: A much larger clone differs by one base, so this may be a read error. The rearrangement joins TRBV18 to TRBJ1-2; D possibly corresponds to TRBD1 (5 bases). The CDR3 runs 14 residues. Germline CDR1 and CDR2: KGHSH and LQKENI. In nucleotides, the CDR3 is TGTGCCAGCTCACCCGGCGGCGAGGGGTATGGCCACACCTTC. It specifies CASSPGGEGYGHTF. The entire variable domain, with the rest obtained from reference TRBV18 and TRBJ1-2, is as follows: NAGVMQNPRHLVRRRGQEARLRCSPMKGHSHVYWYRQLPEEGLKFMVYLQKENIIDESGMPKERFSAEFPKEGPSILRIQQVVRGDSAAYFCASSPGGEGYGHTFGSGTRLTVV.

CDR3 bases: TGTGCCTGGAGTGTTGGGACTAGCGGGCTCTACGAGCAGTACTTC. Amino acid sequence: CAWSVGTSGLYEQYF. The chain recombines TRBV30 with TRBJ2-7, with TRBD2 matching over 12 bases. CDR1 is GTSNPN, CDR2 SVGIG, per germline (reference sequence). The J segment lost 3 bases and the V segment lost 0 bases, leaving 3 bases of the junction unmatched. The CDR3 loop spans 15 amino acids.

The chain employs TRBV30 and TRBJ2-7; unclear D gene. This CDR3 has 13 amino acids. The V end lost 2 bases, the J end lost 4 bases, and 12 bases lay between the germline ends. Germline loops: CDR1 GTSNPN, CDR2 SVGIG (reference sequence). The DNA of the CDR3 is TGTGCCTGGAGTAAAGGGTCGCGGTACGAGCAGTACTTC. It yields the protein CAWSKGSRYEQYF. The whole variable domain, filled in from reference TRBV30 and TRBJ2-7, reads SQTIHQWPATLVQPVGSPLSLECTVEGTSNPNLYWYRQAAGRGLQLLFYSVGIGQISSEVPQNLSASRPQDRQFILSSKKLLLSDSGFYLCAWSKGSRYEQYFGPGTRLTVT.

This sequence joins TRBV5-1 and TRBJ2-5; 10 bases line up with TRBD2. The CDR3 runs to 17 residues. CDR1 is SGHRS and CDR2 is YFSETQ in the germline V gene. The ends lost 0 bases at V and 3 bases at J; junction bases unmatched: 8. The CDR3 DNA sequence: TGCGCCAGCAGCTTGGGGTGGCTAGCGGGAGTTAAAGAGACCCAGTACTTC. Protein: CASSLGWLAGVKETQYF.

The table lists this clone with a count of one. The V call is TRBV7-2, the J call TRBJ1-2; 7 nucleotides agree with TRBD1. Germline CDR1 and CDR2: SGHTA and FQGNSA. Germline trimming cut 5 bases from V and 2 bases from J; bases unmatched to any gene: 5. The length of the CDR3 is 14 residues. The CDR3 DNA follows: TGTGCCAGCAGCCCCTCGACAGGGAACTATGGCTACACCTTC. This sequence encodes CASSPSTGNYGYTF. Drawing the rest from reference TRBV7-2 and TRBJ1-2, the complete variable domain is GAGVSQSPSNKVTEKGKDVELRCDPISGHTALYWYRQSLGQGLEFLIYFQGNSAPDKSGLPSDRFSAERTGGSVSTLTIQRTQQEDSAVYLCASSPSTGNYGYTFGSGTRLTVV.

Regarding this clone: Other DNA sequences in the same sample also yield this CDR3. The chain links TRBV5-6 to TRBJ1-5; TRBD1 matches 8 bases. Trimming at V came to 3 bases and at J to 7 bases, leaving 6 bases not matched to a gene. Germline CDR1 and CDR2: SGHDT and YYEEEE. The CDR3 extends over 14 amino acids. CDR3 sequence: CASSSWTGSQPQHF. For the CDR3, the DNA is TGTGCCAGCAGCTCCTGGACAGGGTCCCAGCCCCAGCATTTT.

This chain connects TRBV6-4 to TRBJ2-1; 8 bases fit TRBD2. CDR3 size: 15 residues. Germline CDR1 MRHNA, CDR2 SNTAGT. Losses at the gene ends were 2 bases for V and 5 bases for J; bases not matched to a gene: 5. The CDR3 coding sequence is TGTGCCAGCAGTGACGCTCTAGCGGGCAACAATGAGCAGTTCTTC. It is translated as CASSDALAGNNEQFF.

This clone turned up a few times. The CDR3 sequence: CASSLTAGVGHTDTQYF. The DNA of the CDR3 is TGTGCCAGCAGCTTGACGGCGGGAGTCGGACACACAGATACGCAGTATTTT. This chain links TRBV5-6 with TRBJ2-3, with 7 nucleotides matching TRBD2. With 1 base clipped from V and 2 bases from J, the junction kept 10 bases outside the gene matches. Germline-derived CDR1 and CDR2 are SGHDT and YYEEEE. The CDR3 length is 17 residues.

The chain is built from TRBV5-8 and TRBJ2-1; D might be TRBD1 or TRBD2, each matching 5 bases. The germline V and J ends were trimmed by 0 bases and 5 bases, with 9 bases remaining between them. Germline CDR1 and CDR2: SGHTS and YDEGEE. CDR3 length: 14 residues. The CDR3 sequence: CASSLAGPHNEQFF. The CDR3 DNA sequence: TGTGCCAGCAGCTTGGCGGGACCACACAATGAGCAGTTCTTC.

CDR3 in DNA: TGTGCCAGCAGCAACCGGGACAGGTTTGCCCCTGGAGCGACTACGCAGTATTTT. Its translation is CASSNRDRFAPGATTQYF. The chain has TRBV7-9 and TRBJ2-3; TRBD1 matches at 8 bases. V gave up 5 bases and J gave up 8 bases; unmatched junction bases: 21. Germline V gene lookup returns CDR1 SEHNR and CDR2 FQNEAQ (reference sequence). The CDR3 has 18 residues.

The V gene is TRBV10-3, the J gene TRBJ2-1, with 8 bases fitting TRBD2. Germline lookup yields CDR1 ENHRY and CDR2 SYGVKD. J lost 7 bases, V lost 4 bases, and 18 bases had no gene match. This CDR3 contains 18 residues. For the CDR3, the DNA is TGTGCCATCAGTGGAGCTAGGTTGAAGGAGCGGGAGAGAAATGAGCAGTTCTTC. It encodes CAISGARLKERERNEQFF.

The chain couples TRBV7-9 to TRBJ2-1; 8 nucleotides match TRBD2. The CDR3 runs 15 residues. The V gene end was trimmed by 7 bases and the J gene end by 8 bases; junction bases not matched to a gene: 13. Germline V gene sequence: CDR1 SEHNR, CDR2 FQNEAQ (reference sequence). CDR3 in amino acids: CASTHAGTSFDEQFF. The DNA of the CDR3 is TGTGCCAGCACCCATGCTGGGACTAGTTTTGATGAGCAGTTCTTC.

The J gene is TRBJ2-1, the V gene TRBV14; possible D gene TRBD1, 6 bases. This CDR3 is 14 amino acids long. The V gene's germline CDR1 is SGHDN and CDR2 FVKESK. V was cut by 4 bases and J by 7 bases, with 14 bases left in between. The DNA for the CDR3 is TGTGCCAGCAGCCGAGAAACGAGGGGGAATGAGCAGTTCTTC. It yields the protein CASSRETRGNEQFF.

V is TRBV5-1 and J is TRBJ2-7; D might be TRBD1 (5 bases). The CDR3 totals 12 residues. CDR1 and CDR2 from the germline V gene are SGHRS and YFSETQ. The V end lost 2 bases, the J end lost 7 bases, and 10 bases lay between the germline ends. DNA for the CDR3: TGCGCCAGCAGCTTAGACAGCCGGGAGCAGTACTTC. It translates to CASSLDSREQYF.

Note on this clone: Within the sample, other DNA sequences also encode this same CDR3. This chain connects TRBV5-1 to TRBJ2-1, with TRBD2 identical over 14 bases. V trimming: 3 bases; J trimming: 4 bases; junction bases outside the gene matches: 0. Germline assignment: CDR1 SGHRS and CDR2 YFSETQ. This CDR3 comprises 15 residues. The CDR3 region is CASSWTSGGYNEQFF. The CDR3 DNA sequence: TGCGCCAGCAGCTGGACTAGCGGGGGGTACAATGAGCAGTTCTTC. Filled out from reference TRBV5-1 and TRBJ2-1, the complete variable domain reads KAGVTQTPRYLIKTRGQQVTLSCSPISGHRSVSWYQQTPGQGLQFLFEYFSETQRNKGNFPGRFSGRQFSNSRSEMNVSTLELGDSALYLCASSWTSGGYNEQFFGPGTRLTVL.

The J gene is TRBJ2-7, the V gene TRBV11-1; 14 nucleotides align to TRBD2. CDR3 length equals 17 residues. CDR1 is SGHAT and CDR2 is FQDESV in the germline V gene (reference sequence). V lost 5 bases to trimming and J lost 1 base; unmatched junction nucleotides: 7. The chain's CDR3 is CASSPGTSGSLSYEQYF. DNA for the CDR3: TGTGCCAGCAGCCCAGGGACTAGCGGGAGCTTGTCCTACGAGCAGTACTTC. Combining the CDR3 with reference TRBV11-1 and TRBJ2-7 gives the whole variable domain EAEVAQSPRYKITEKSQAVAFWCDPISGHATLYWYRQILGQGPELLVQFQDESVVDDSQLPKDRFSAERLKGVDSTLKIQPAELGDSAMYLCASSPGTSGSLSYEQYFGPGTRLTVT.

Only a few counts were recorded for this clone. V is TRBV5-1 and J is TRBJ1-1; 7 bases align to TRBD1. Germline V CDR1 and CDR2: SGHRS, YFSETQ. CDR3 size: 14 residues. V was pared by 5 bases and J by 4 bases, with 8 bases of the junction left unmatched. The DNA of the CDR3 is TGCGCCAGCAGTTCCGGGACAGCGGGCACTGAAGCTTTCTTT. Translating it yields CASSSGTAGTEAFF. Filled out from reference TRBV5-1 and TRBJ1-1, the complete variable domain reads KAGVTQTPRYLIKTRGQQVTLSCSPISGHRSVSWYQQTPGQGLQFLFEYFSETQRNKGNFPGRFSGRQFSNSRSEMNVSTLELGDSALYLCASSSGTAGTEAFFGQGTRLTVV.

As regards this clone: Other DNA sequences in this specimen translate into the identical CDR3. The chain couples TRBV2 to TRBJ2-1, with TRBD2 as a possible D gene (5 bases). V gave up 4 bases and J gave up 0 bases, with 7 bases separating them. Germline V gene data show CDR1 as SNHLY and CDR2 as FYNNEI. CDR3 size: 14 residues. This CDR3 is CASSAGSSYNEQFF. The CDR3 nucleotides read TGTGCCAGCAGTGCGGGATCCTCCTACAATGAGCAGTTCTTC.

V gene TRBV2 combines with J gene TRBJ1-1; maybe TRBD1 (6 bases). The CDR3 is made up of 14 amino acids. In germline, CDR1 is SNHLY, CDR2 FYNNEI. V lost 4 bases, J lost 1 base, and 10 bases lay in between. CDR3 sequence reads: CASSGRRGNTEAFF. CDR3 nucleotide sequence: TGTGCCAGCAGTGGTCGCAGGGGGAACACTGAAGCTTTCTTT.

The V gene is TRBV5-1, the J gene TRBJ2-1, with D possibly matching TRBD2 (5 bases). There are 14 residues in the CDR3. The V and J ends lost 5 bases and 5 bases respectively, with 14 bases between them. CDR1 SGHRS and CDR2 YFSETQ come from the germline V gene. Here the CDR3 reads CASRLSGTNNEQFF. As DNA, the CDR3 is TGCGCCAGCAGACTGAGCGGCACGAACAATGAGCAGTTCTTC.

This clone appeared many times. CDR3 nucleotide sequence: TGTGCCAGCAGCTTGTTATATAAGAACACTGAAGCTTTCTTT. This translates into CASSLLYKNTEAFF. The rearrangement uses TRBV5-5 and TRBJ1-1; the D is unclear. Germline CDR1 reads SGHKS; CDR2 reads YYEKEE (reference sequence). CDR3 length: 14 amino acids. The germline V and J ends were trimmed by 1 base and 1 base, with 8 bases remaining between them.